The T cell receptor beta chain under discussion was sequenced for a study of blood T cell repertoires in COVID-19. Study-level information: COVID-19 samples from acute and convalescent phases originated in the United States, Italy and Spain. From T cells, B-cell-depleted T cells, or PBMCs came the material, which was cDNA or gDNA.

In the authors' workflow: Estimates of nucleated cell counts were drawn from the amplification of reference gene primers. Sequencing used immunoSEQ multiplex PCR; TCRdb keeps in-frame clones, though not all of them. For V, J and clone size, that table is used; D and trimming come from the DNA. The table lists about 240,000 clones, about 87% of them singletons, with approximately 7.2% in the top ten. The ends lost 2 bases at V and 4 bases at J; junction bases unmatched: 14. The length of the CDR3 is 18 residues. Germline V gene lookup returns CDR1 SGHTA and CDR2 FQGNSA. This TCR came from a woman in her sixties or seventies with active or convalescent COVID-19. This sequence joins TRBV7-2 and TRBJ1-2; TRBD1 agrees at 9 bases. Sequenced material: peripheral blood. The CDR3 loop reads CASSLSPTGGLPPYGYTF. The CDR3 DNA follows: TGTGCCAGCAGCTTATCCCCTACAGGGGGCCTACCCCCCTATGGCTACACCTTC.